Here is one T cell receptor (beta chain) with its context. Antigen specificity is unknown. Clones were sequenced by immunoSEQ multiplex PCR, and TCRdb holds only the in-frame ones, with some missing. The table includes around 4,800 clones, about 61% detected once. This specimen belongs to a study of CD4+ T cells in melanoma. Study-wide results and caveats: Neoantigen-specific CD4+ T cells in melanoma reportedly had diverse differentiation states. A reported correlation linked neoantigen-specific CD4+ T cells to CD8+, macrophage and B cell function.

The V segment lost 2 bases and the J segment 3 bases; nucleotides outside the gene matches: 4. The CDR3 contains 16 residues. Germline V gene sequence: CDR1 SGHVS, CDR2 FNYEAQ. The chain carries TRBV7-6 and TRBJ2-1, with 10 bases fitting TRBD1. Sequencing was carried out using cells from a culture (not recorded whether cultured in vitro). The TCR comes from a human donor with melanoma. CDR3 coding DNA: TGTGCCAGCAGCTTATACGGGACAGGGGACTACAATGAGCAGTTCTTC. Its translation: CASSLYGTGDYNEQFF.